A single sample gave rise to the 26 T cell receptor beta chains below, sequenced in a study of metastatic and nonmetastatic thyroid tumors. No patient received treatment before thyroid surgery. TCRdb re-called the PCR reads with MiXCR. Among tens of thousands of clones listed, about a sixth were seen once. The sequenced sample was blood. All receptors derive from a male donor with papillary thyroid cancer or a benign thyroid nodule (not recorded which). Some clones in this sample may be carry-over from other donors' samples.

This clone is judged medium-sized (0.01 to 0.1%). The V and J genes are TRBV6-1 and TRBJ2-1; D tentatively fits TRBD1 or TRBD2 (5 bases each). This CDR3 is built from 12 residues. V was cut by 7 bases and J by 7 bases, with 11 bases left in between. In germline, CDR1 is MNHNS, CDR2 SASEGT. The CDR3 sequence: CASNDGANEQFF. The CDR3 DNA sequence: TGTGCCAGCAACGACGGGGCGAATGAGCAGTTCTTC.

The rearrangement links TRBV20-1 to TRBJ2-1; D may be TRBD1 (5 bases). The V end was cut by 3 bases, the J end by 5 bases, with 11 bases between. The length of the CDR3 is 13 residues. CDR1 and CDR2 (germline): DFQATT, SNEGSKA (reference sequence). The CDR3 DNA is TGCAGTGCTAGGTACAGGACCCACAATGAGCAGTTCTTC. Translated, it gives CSARYRTHNEQFF.

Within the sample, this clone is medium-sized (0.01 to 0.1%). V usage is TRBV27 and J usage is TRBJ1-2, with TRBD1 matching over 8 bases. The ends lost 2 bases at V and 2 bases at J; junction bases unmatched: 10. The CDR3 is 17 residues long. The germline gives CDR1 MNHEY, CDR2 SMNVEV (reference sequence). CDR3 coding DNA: TGTGCCAGCAGTTTAAGTCTGGACACAGGGGGAAACTATGGCTACACCTTC. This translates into CASSLSLDTGGNYGYTF.

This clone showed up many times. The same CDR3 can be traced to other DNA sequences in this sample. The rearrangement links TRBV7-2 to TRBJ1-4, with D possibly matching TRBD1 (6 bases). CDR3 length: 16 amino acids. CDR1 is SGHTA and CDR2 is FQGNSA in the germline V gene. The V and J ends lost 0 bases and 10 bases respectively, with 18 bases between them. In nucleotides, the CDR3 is TGTGCCAGCAGCTTAGCGCTGCAGGGGATTGGTGTAAAACTGTTTTTT. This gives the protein CASSLALQGIGVKLFF.

The CDR3 loop is CASSLSGSSYNEQFF. The DNA for the CDR3 is TGTGCCAGCAGCCTCAGCGGGAGCTCCTACAATGAGCAGTTCTTC. The chain couples TRBV7-2 to TRBJ2-1; TRBD2 matches at 8 bases. Per the germline V gene, CDR1 is SGHTA and CDR2 is FQGNSA. V trimming: 5 bases; J trimming: 0 bases; junction bases outside the gene matches: 3. CDR3 length: 15 residues.

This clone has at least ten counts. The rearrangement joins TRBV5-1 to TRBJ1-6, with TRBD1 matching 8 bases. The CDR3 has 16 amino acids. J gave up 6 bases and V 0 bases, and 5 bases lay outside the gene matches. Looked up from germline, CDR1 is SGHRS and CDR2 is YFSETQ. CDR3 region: CASSLGQGTTNSPLHF. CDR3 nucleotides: TGCGCCAGCAGCTTGGGACAGGGGACGACTAATTCACCCCTCCACTTT.

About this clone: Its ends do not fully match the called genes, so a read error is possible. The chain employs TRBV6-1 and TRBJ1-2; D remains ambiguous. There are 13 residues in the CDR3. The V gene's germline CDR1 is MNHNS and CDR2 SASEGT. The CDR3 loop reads CASSVTCYYCYTF. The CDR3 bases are TGTGCCAGCAGTGTCACATGTTACTATTGCTACACCTTC.

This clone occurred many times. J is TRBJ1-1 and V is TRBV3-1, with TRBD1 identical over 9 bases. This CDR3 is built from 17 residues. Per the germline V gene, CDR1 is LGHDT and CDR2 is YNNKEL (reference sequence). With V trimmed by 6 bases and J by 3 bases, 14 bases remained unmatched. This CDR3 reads CASSYTSWDREYTEAFF. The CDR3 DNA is TGTGCCAGCAGTTACACTTCATGGGACAGGGAGTACACTGAAGCTTTCTTT.

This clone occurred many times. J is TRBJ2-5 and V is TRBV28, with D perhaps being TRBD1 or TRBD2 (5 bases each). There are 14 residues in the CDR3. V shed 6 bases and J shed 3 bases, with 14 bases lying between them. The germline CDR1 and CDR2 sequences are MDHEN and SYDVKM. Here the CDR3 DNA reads TGTGCCAGCAGCTCCTTGGGGCGGGAAGAGACCCAGTACTTC. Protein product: CASSSLGREETQYF.

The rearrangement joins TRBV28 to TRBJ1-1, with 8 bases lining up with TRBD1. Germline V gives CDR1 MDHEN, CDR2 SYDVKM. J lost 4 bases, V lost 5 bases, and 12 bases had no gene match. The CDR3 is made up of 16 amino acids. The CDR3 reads CASSSSGGERGTEAFF. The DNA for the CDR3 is TGTGCCAGCAGTAGTTCAGGGGGCGAGAGGGGCACTGAAGCTTTCTTT.

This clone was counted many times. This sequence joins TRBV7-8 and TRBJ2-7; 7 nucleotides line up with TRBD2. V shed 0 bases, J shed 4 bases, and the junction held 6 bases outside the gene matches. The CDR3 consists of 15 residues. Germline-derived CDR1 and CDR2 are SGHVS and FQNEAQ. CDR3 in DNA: TGTGCCAGCAGCTTAGCGCGGGAGTTATCTTACGAGCAGTACTTC. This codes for CASSLARELSYEQYF.

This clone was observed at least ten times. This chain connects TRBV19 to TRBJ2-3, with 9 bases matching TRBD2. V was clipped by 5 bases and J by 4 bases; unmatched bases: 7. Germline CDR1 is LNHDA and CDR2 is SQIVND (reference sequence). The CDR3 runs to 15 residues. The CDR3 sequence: CASSLAGGYADTQYF. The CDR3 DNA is TGTGCCAGTAGTCTGGCGGGGGGGTACGCAGATACGCAGTATTTT. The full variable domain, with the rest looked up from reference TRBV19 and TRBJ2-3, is DGGITQSPKYLFRKEGQNVTLSCEQNLNHDAMYWYRQDPGQGLRLIYYSQIVNDFQKGDIAEGYSVSREKKESFPLTVTSAQKNPTAFYLCASSLAGGYADTQYFGPGTRLTVL.

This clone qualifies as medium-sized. CDR3 sequence (DNA): TGTGCCAGCAGCAAGCCGGGATCCCCCTACGAGCAGTACTTC. It specifies CASSKPGSPYEQYF. The chain links TRBV7-9 to TRBJ2-7; maybe TRBD2 (5 bases). Deletions cut 5 bases from V and 2 bases from J, with 13 bases between. CDR1 and CDR2 (germline): SEHNR, FQNEAQ (reference sequence). The CDR3 is made up of 14 amino acids.

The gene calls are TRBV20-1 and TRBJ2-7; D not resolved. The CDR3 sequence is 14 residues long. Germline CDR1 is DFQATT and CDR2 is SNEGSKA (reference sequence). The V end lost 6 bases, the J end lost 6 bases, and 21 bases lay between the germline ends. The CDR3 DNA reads TGCAGTGCGAGCAAGGGTGAAGGCTTTCTCGAGCAGTACTTC. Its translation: CSASKGEGFLEQYF.

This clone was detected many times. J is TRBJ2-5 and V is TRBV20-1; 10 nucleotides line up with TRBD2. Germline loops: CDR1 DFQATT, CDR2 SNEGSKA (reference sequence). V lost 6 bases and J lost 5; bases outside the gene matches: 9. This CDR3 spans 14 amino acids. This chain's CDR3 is CSARAGGAGETQYF. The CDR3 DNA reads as TGCAGTGCGCGAGCGGGAGGGGCTGGGGAGACCCAGTACTTC.

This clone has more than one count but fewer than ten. As DNA, the CDR3 is TGTGCCAGCAGGCCCCGTCCAGACAGCACCGGGGAGCTGTTTTTT. It yields the protein CASRPRPDSTGELFF. The chain has TRBV5-4 and TRBJ2-2; D is possibly TRBD1 (5 bases). The CDR3 is made up of 15 amino acids. V shed 5 bases and J shed 4 bases, with 15 bases lying between them. Germline V gene lookup returns CDR1 SGHNT and CDR2 YYREEE (reference sequence).

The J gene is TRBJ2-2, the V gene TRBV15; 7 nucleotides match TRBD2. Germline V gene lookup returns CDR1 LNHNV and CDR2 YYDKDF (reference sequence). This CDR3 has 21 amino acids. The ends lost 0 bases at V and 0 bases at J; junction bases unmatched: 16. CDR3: CATSRERSGTGLDSNTGELFF. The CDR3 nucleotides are TGTGCCACCAGCAGAGAGAGGAGCGGGACCGGACTTGACTCGAACACCGGGGAGCTGTTTTTT.

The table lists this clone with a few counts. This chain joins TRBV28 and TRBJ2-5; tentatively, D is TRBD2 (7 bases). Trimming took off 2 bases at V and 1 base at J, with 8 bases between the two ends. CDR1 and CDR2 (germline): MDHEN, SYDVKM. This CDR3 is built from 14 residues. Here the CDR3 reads CASSLGGAQETQYF. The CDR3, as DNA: TGTGCCAGCAGTTTAGGGGGGGCCCAAGAGACCCAGTACTTC.

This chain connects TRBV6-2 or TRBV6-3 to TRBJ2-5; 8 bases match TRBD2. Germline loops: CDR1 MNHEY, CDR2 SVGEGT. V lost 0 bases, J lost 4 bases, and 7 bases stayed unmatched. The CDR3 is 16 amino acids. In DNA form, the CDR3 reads TGTGCCAGCAGTTACTCCGTAGCGGGGCCTCCAGAGACCCAGTACTTC. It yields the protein CASSYSVAGPPETQYF.

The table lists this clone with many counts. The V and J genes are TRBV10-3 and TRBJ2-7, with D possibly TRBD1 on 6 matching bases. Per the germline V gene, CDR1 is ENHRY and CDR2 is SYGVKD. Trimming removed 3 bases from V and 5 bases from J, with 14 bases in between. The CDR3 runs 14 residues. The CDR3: CAISDGTGRDEQYF. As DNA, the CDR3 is TGTGCCATCAGTGACGGTACAGGGCGCGACGAGCAGTACTTC.

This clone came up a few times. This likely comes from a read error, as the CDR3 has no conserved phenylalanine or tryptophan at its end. The CDR3 nucleotides read TGTGCCACCAGCAAGACCAACAGGGGCTGGCTGAACACTGAAGCTTTCCTT. It specifies CATSKTNRGWLNTEAFL. The rearrangement joins TRBV15 to TRBJ1-1, with 7 bases matching TRBD1. CDR3 length: 17 amino acids. Germline lookup yields CDR1 LNHNV and CDR2 YYDKDF (reference sequence). The junction had 11 bases not matched to a gene; V was cut back by 4 bases and J by 0 bases.

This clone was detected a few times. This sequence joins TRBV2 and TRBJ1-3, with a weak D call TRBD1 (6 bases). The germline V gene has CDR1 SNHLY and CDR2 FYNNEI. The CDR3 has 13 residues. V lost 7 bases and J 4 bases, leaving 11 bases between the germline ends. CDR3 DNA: TGTGCCAGCAACAAAGACAGGGGAAACACCATATATTTT. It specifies CASNKDRGNTIYF.

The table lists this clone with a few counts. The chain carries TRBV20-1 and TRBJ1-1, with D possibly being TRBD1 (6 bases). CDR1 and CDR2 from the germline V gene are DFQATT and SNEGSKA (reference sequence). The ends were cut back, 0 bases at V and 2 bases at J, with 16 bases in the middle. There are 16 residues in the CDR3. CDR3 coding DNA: TGCAGTGCTAGAGAGGGGGGAAGAGGGGGAAACACTGAAGCTTTCTTT. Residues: CSAREGGRGGNTEAFF.

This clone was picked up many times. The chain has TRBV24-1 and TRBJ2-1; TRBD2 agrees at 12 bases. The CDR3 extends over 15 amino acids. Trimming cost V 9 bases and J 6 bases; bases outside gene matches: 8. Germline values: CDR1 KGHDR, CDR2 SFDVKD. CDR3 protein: CATEKLAGGLNEQFF. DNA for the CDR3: TGTGCCACCGAGAAGCTAGCGGGAGGGCTCAATGAGCAGTTCTTC.

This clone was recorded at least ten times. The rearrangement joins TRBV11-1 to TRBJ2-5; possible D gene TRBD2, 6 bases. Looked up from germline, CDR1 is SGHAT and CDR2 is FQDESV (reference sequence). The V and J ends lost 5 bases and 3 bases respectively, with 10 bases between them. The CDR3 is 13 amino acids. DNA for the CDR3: TGTGCCAGCAGCCGGACTACAAAAGAGACCCAGTACTTC. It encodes CASSRTTKETQYF.

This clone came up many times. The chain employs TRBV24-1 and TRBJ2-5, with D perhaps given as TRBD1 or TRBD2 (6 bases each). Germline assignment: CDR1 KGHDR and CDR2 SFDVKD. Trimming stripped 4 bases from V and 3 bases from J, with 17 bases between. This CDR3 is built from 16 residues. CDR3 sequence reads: CATSERQAGREETQYF. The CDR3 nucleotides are TGTGCCACCAGTGAGAGACAGGCGGGGAGAGAAGAGACCCAGTACTTC.